This T cell receptor beta chain was found in a study of regulatory T cells in long-lasting Graves disease. Time point in this sample: newly diagnosed GD, antithyroid drugs for less than 3 months. The TCR library was prepared using RNA isolated from PBMCs. Graves' disease diagnoses used American Thyroid Association guidelines. Arm-PCR of CDR3 regions and iRepertoire HTBI primers were used to build TCR beta libraries. Each CDR3 protein gets one entry after TCRdb re-called the multiplex PCR reads with MiXCR. The sample includes about 500,000 distinct CDR3 sequences, around 12% of them seen just once. This clonotype was detected only a few times. The same data also contributed to another study, on T cells in Graves' hyperthyroidism and ophthalmopathy.

The material sequenced was peripheral blood mononuclear cells (PBMCs), taken at new diagnosis, from a patient treated with antithyroid drugs. The sequence was obtained from a woman aged 25 to 39 with Graves disease.

CDR3: CSAITDRGSTNYGYTF. The CDR3 bases are TGCAGTGCTATCACGGACAGGGGCTCTACTAACTATGGCTACACCTTC. The V call is TRBV20-1, the J call TRBJ1-2, with 9 nucleotides matching TRBD1. The CDR3 runs 16 residues. Per the germline V gene, CDR1 is DFQATT and CDR2 is SNEGSKA (reference sequence). The V segment lost 4 bases and the J segment 0 bases; nucleotides outside the gene matches: 9.